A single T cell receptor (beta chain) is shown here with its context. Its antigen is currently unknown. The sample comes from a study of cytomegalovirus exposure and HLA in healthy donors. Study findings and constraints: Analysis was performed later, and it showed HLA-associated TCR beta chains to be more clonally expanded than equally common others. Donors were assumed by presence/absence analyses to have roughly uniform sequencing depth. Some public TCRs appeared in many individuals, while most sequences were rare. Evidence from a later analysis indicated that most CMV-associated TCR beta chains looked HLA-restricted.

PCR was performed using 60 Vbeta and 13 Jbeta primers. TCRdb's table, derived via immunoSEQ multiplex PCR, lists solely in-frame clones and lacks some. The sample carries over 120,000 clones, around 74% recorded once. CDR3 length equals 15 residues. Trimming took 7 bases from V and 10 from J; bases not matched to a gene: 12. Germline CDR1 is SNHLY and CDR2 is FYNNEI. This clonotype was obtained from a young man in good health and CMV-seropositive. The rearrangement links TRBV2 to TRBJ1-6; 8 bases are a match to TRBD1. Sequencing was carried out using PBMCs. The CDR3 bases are TGTGCCAGCAAGCTGCAACAGGGGGTAGGGTCACCCCTCCACTTT. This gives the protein CASKLQQGVGSPLHF.